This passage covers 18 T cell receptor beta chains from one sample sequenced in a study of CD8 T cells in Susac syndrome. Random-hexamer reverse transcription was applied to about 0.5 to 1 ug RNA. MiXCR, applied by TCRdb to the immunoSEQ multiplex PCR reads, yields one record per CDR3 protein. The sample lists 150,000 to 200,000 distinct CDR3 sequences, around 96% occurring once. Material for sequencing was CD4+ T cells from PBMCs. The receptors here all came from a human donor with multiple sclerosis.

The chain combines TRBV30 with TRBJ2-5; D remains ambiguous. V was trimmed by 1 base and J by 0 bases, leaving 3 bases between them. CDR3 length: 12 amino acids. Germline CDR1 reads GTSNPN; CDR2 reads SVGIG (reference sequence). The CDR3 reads CAWSAYQETQYF. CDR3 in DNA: TGTGCCTGGAGTGCTTACCAAGAGACCCAGTACTTC.

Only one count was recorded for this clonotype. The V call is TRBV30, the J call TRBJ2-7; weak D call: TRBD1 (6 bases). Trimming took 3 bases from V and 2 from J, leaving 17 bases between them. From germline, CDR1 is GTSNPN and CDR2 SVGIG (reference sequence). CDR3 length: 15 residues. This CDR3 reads CAWSKDSLKPYEQYF. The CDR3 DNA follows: TGTGCCTGGAGCAAGGACAGCCTAAAACCCTACGAGCAGTACTTC.

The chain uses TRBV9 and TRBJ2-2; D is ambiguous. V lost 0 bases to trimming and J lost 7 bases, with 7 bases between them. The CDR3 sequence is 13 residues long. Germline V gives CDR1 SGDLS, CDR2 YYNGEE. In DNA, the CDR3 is TGTGCCAGCAGCGTAGGGACCGTCGGGGAGCTGTTTTTT. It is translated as CASSVGTVGELFF.

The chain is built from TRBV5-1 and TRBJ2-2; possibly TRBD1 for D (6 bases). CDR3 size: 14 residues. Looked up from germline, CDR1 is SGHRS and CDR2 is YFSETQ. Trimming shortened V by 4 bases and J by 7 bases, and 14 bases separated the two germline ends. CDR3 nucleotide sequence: TGCGCCAGCAGCCCTGACAGGAGCGACGGGGAGCTGTTTTTT. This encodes CASSPDRSDGELFF.

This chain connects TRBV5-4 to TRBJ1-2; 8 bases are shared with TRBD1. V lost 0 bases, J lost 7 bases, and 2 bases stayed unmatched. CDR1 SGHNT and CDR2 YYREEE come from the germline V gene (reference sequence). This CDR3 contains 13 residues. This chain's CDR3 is CASSLGTGSGYTF. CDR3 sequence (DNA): TGTGCCAGCAGCTTGGGGACAGGGAGTGGCTACACCTTC.

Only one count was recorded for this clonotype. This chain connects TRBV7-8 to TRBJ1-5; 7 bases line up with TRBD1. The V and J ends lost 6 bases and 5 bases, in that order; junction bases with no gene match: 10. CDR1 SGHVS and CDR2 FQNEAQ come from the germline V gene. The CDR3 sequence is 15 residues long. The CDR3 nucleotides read TGTGCCAGCAGTTACTCCGGGACAGCTCATCAGCCCCAGCATTTT. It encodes CASSYSGTAHQPQHF.

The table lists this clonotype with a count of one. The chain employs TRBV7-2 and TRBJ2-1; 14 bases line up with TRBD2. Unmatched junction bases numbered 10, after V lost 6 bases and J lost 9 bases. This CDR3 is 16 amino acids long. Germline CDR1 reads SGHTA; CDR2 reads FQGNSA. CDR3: CASRSTGTSGSSEQFF. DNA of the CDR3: TGTGCCAGCAGGTCGACCGGGACTAGCGGGAGTAGTGAGCAGTTCTTC.

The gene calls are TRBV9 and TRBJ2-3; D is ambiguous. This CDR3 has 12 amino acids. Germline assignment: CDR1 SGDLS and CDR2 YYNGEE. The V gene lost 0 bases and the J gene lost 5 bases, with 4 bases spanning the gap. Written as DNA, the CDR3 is TGTGCCAGCAGCGTAGCAGGAGATACGCAGTATTTT. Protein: CASSVAGDTQYF.

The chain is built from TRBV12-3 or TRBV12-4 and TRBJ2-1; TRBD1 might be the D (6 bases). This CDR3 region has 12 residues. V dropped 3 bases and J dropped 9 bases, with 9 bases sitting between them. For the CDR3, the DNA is TGTGCCAGCAGTTTCAGGGGTATTGAGCAGTTCTTC. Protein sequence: CASSFRGIEQFF.

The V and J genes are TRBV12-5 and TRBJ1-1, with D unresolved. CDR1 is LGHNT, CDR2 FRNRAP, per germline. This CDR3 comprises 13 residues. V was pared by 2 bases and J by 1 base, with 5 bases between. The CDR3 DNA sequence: TGTGCTAGTGGTTTGCCTCAGAACACTGAAGCTTTCTTT. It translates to CASGLPQNTEAFF.

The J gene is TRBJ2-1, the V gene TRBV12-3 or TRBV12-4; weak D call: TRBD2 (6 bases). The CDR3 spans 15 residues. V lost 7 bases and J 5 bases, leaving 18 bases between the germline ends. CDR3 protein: CASTLRGRYNNEQFF. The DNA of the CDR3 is TGTGCCAGCACCCTAAGAGGGAGGTACAACAATGAGCAGTTCTTC.

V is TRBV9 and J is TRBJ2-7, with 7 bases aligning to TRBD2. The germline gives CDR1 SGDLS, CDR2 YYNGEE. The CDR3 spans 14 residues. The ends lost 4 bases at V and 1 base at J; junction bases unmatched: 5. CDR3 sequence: CASSKTSVSYEQYF. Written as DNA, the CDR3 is TGTGCCAGCAGCAAAACTAGCGTGTCCTACGAGCAGTACTTC.

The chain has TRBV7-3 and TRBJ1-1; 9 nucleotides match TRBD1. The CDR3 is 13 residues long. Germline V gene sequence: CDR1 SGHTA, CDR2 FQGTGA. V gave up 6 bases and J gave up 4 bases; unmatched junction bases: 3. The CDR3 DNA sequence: TGTGCCAGCAGGCGGACAGGGGTCACTGAAGCTTTCTTT. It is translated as CASRRTGVTEAFF. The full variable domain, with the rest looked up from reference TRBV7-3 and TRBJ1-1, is GAGVSQTPSNKVTEKGKYVELRCDPISGHTALYWYRQSLGQGPEFLIYFQGTGAADDSGLPNDRFFAVRPEGSVSTLKIQRTERGDSAVYLCASRRTGVTEAFFGQGTRLTVV.

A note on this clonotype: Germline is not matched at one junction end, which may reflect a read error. CDR3: CASSDSGGGYTF. The CDR3 region has the DNA TGTGCCAGCAGTGACTCCGGAGGTGGCTACACCTTC. The chain carries TRBV6-6 and TRBJ1-2; no clear D gene. The germline CDR1 and CDR2 sequences are MNHNY and SVGAGI (reference sequence). The CDR3 has 12 residues.

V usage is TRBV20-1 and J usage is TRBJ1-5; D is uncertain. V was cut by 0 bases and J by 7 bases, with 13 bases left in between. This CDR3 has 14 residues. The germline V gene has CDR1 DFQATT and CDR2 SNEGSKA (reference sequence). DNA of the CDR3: TGCAGTGCTAGAGATGGTCCCCCCAACCAGCCCCAGCATTTT. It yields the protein CSARDGPPNQPQHF.

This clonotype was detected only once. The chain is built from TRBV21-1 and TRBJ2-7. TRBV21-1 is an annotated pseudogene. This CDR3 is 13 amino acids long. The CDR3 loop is CASSRNNSYEQYF. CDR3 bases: TGTGCCAGCAGCAGAAACAACTCCTACGAGCAGTACTTC.

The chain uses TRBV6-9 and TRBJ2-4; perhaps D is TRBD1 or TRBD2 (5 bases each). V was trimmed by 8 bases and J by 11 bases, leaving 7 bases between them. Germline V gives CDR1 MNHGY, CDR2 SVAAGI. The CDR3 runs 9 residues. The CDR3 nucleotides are TGTGCCAGCGGGGGTCTTCAGTACTTC. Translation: CASGGLQYF.

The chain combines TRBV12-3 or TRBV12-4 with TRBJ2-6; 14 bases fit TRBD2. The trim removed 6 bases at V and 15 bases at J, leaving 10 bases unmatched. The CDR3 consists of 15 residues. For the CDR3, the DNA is TGTGCCAGCAGCCCTGGACTAGCGGGGGGCAAGGGCCTGACTTTC. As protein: CASSPGLAGGKGLTF.